Presented here are 8 T cell receptor beta chains from one specimen sequenced in a study of coeliac disease. Method: immunoSEQ multiplex PCR; TCRdb's copy keeps in-frame clones and lacks some. The profile shows 3,000 to 5,000 clones, roughly 60% of them singletons. Specimen: lymphocytes from the gut lamina propria. The origin of the receptors is a man in his 70s without celiac disease.

The chain combines TRBV9 with TRBJ2-7, with D tentatively TRBD2 (7 bases). CDR3 length equals 16 residues. CDR1 and CDR2 (germline): SGDLS, YYNGEE. Trimming pared 3 bases from V and 0 bases from J, leaving 16 bases between. DNA of the CDR3: TGTGCCAGCAGCGCGAGGGGGGGGACGGACTCCTACGAGCAGTACTTC. The encoded protein is CASSARGGTDSYEQYF. The full variable domain, its missing parts supplied by reference TRBV9 and TRBJ2-7, is DSGVTQTPKHLITATGQRVTLRCSPRSGDLSVYWYQQSLDQGLQFLIQYYNGEERAKGNILERFSAQQFPDLHSELNLSSLELGDSALYFCASSARGGTDSYEQYFGPGTRLTVT.

This chain joins TRBV7-9 and TRBJ2-3; 10 bases fit TRBD2. The CDR3 extends over 16 amino acids. Germline CDR1 and CDR2: SEHNR and FQNEAQ (reference sequence). J was trimmed by 3 bases and V by 5 bases; bases with no gene match: 8. In nucleotides, the CDR3 is TGTGCCAGCAGCCTGGGGAGCGGGGGGGCGACAGATACGCAGTATTTT. It translates to CASSLGSGGATDTQYF.

This clone has a handful of counts. V usage is TRBV6-4 and J usage is TRBJ1-1; 7 bases agree with TRBD1. CDR3 size: 14 residues. With 6 bases clipped from V and 5 bases from J, the junction kept 9 bases outside the gene matches. Per germline, CDR1 MRHNA and CDR2 SNTAGT. CDR3 amino acids: CASSPDRDVTEAFF. As DNA, the CDR3 is TGTGCCAGCAGCCCCGACAGGGATGTTACTGAAGCTTTCTTT.

The chain recombines TRBV4-1 with TRBJ2-3; weak D call: TRBD1 (7 bases). Trimming removed 3 bases from V and 4 bases from J, with 17 bases in between. The CDR3 is made up of 16 amino acids. The germline CDR1 and CDR2 sequences are MGHRA and YSYEKL. In nucleotides, the CDR3 is TGCGCCAGCAGCCATCTATCGGGACAGCGGGCAGATACGCAGTATTTT. The encoded protein is CASSHLSGQRADTQYF.

The V gene is TRBV10-1, the J gene TRBJ2-1, with 7 nucleotides matching TRBD2. Looked up from germline, CDR1 is WNHNN and CDR2 is SYGVQD (reference sequence). CDR3 length: 14 amino acids. V shed 4 bases, J shed 8 bases, and the junction held 8 bases outside the gene matches. The CDR3 sequence is CASSVSGASDEQFF. The CDR3 DNA reads TGCGCCAGCAGTGTAAGCGGGGCGTCGGATGAGCAGTTCTTC.

This chain uses TRBV10-3 with TRBJ2-3, with 10 bases lining up with TRBD2. CDR1 is ENHRY, CDR2 SYGVKD, per germline. The CDR3 totals 16 residues. The junction had 8 bases not matched to a gene; V was cut back by 4 bases and J by 4 bases. The CDR3 region is CAISGAGTSVADTQYF. The CDR3 region has the DNA TGTGCCATCAGTGGGGCCGGGACTAGCGTCGCAGATACGCAGTATTTT.

The count of this clone is one. The chain employs TRBV6-1 and TRBJ1-2, with 10 bases lining up with TRBD1. Germline V gene lookup returns CDR1 MNHNS and CDR2 SASEGT. V was clipped by 4 bases and J by 8 bases; unmatched bases: 10. This CDR3 contains 15 residues. CDR3 residues: CASSVGGTGAMGYTF. In DNA form, the CDR3 reads TGTGCCAGCAGTGTTGGAGGGACAGGGGCGATGGGCTACACCTTC.

This clone is large by share. The chain's CDR3 is CASREQTANYGYTF. CDR3 bases: TGTGCCAGCAGAGAACAGACAGCAAACTATGGCTACACCTTC. This chain joins TRBV6-5 and TRBJ1-2; tentative D call: TRBD1 (5 bases). There are 14 residues in the CDR3. Trimming cost V 6 bases and J 2 bases, with 13 bases left between them. Germline-derived CDR1 and CDR2 are MNHEY and SVGAGI.